The 27 T cell receptor beta chains presented below share a single source sample, sequenced in a study of T cells in Graves' hyperthyroidism and ophthalmopathy. Amplification targeted TCR beta CDR3 regions from RNA transcripts. Initially, a first-round RT-PCR of the TCR CDR3 employed the HTBI primer set. A single record per CDR3 protein comes from TCRdb applying MiXCR to the multiplex PCR reads. The sample consists of about 420,000 distinct CDR3 sequences, approximately 14% of them appearing once. Sample: blood. The receptors shown here come from a woman aged 18-30 years with Graves' hyperthyroidism.

The V and J genes are TRBV4-1 and TRBJ2-5; the D is unclear. The V end lost 5 bases, the J end lost 1 base, and 17 bases lay between the germline ends. The CDR3 loop spans 16 amino acids. Germline V gene sequence: CDR1 MGHRA, CDR2 YSYEKL. CDR3 sequence: CASSFTLTAVQETQYF. In DNA form, the CDR3 reads TGCGCCAGCAGCTTTACCCTCACGGCAGTCCAAGAGACCCAGTACTTC.

This clonotype was detected only a few times. V and J are TRBV27 and TRBJ1-5; D is undetermined. V gave up 0 bases and J gave up 7 bases, with 10 bases separating them. This CDR3 is 14 amino acids long. Germline CDR1 is MNHEY and CDR2 is SMNVEV (reference sequence). CDR3 in amino acids: CASSLSSREQPQHF. The CDR3 DNA follows: TGTGCCAGCAGTTTATCGTCAAGGGAGCAGCCCCAGCATTTT.

The chain links TRBV5-4 to TRBJ2-1; D unresolved. The germline gives CDR1 SGHNT, CDR2 YYREEE (reference sequence). The V gene lost 0 bases and the J gene lost 6 bases, with 13 bases spanning the gap. The CDR3 length is 15 residues. CDR3: CASSLAATPTNEQFF. The CDR3 coding sequence is TGTGCCAGCAGCTTGGCAGCGACACCTACCAATGAGCAGTTCTTC.

The CDR3 here is CASSSLQGSYTF. CDR3 DNA: TGTGCCAGCAGTTCGCTACAAGGGAGCTACACCTTC. This chain links TRBV5-4 with TRBJ1-2, with D unresolved. V was trimmed by 5 bases and J by 9 bases, leaving 14 bases between them. Germline V CDR1 and CDR2: SGHNT, YYREEE (reference sequence). The CDR3 spans 12 residues.

The J gene is TRBJ2-3, the V gene TRBV4-3, with 7 nucleotides matching TRBD2. Trimming at V came to 4 bases and at J to 6 bases, leaving 13 bases not matched to a gene. Germline assignment: CDR1 LGHNA and CDR2 YSLEER. The CDR3 consists of 16 residues. Written as DNA, the CDR3 is TGCGCCAGCAGCCCTCACTTCCGGGGAGCGGGGGATACGCAGTATTTT. This translates into CASSPHFRGAGDTQYF.

The chain couples TRBV7-2 to TRBJ2-3; D perhaps matches TRBD1 (5 bases). Germline CDR1 and CDR2: SGHTA and FQGNSA. The V end lost 5 bases, the J end lost 1 base, and 13 bases lay between the germline ends. This CDR3 has 15 residues. The CDR3: CASSLTRQRTDTQYF. In DNA form, the CDR3 reads TGTGCCAGCAGCCTAACAAGACAGCGCACAGATACGCAGTATTTT.

This clonotype has just a few counts. The rearrangement joins TRBV6-1 to TRBJ2-1; 7 nucleotides align to TRBD1. CDR3 length: 12 residues. Germline loops: CDR1 MNHNS, CDR2 SASEGT. V was clipped by 6 bases and J by 8 bases; unmatched bases: 4. The CDR3 is CASRPQGHEQFF. CDR3 nucleotides: TGTGCCAGCAGGCCACAGGGGCATGAGCAGTTCTTC.

This clonotype was counted ten times or more. V and J are TRBV6-1 and TRBJ2-5; 8 positions match TRBD2. The junction had 7 bases not matched to a gene; V was cut back by 7 bases and J by 0 bases. The CDR3 has 15 residues. The germline CDR1 and CDR2 sequences are MNHNS and SASEGT. This chain's CDR3 is CASTPGGGYQETQYF. The CDR3 nucleotides read TGTGCCAGCACCCCGGGCGGGGGGTACCAAGAGACCCAGTACTTC.

This chain uses TRBV24-1 with TRBJ2-3, with D possibly being TRBD1 or TRBD2 (6 bases each). Germline loops: CDR1 KGHDR, CDR2 SFDVKD. Trimming pared 12 bases from V and 1 base from J, leaving 16 bases between. The CDR3 sequence is 14 residues long. In DNA, the CDR3 is TGTGCCGCACAGGGACGGGGGCGCACAGATACGCAGTATTTT. It translates to CAAQGRGRTDTQYF.

As to this clonotype: An end of the junction does not agree with germline; a read error may underlie this. The chain recombines TRBV28 with TRBJ2-7; a weak D match, TRBD1 (5 bases). The CDR3 is 17 residues long. From germline, CDR1 is MDHEN and CDR2 SYDVKM. CDR3 in DNA: TGTGCCGGCAGTTCAAACCTAAATCAGGGAACCCCCTACGAGCAGTACTTC. Its protein product is CAGSSNLNQGTPYEQYF.

The sample holds many counts of this clonotype. The V and J genes are TRBV28 and TRBJ2-3; D is ambiguous. Germline V lookup: CDR1 MDHEN, CDR2 SYDVKM. The CDR3 covers 11 residues. The V and J ends lost 8 bases and 3 bases respectively, with 6 bases between them. The CDR3: CASGITDTQYF. The CDR3 DNA follows: TGTGCCAGCGGAATTACAGATACGCAGTATTTT.

In this sample, this clonotype turned up many times. The chain uses TRBV20-1 and TRBJ1-1; no definite D call. This CDR3 is 15 amino acids long. V was pared by 3 bases and J by 2 bases, with 16 bases between. The germline V gene encodes CDR1 DFQATT and CDR2 SNEGSKA (reference sequence). CDR3 nucleotides: TGCAGTGCTAGTACCCCGGAGACATCTAACACTGAAGCTTTCTTT. Protein product: CSASTPETSNTEAFF.

V is TRBV10-3 and J is TRBJ2-1, with 11 positions matching TRBD1. Germline CDR1 reads ENHRY; CDR2 reads SYGVKD. There are 14 residues in the CDR3. V lost 10 bases to trimming and J lost 14 bases; unmatched junction nucleotides: 16. The CDR3 sequence: CATWLGQGAPVEFF. In DNA form, the CDR3 reads TGTGCCACCTGGCTCGGACAGGGGGCTCCCGTCGAGTTCTTC.

V and J are TRBV25-1 and TRBJ2-7; TRBD1 agrees at 7 bases. CDR1 is MGHDK, CDR2 SYGVNS, per germline. The ends lost 4 bases at V and 2 bases at J; junction bases unmatched: 5. The CDR3 totals 14 residues. The CDR3 protein is CASSVTGTAYEQYF. The CDR3 DNA sequence: TGTGCCAGCAGTGTCACCGGGACAGCCTACGAGCAGTACTTC.

This clonotype was observed many times. J is TRBJ1-2 and V is TRBV12-3 or TRBV12-4; D not resolved. The CDR3 loop spans 13 amino acids. Trimming took 7 bases from V and 7 from J, leaving 16 bases between them. The CDR3 spells CASTLGFLRGYTF. The DNA of the CDR3 is TGTGCCAGCACCCTAGGGTTTTTGCGTGGCTACACCTTC.

This clonotype was seen only a few times. V and J are TRBV6-1 and TRBJ2-1; 11 bases fit TRBD2. The CDR3 is 14 amino acids. V lost 5 bases, J lost 6 bases, and 3 bases stayed unmatched. CDR1 is MNHNS, CDR2 SASEGT, per germline. The CDR3, as DNA: TGTGCCAGCAGTATAGCGGGAGGGACCAATGAGCAGTTCTTC. The encoded protein is CASSIAGGTNEQFF.

The V and J genes are TRBV12-3 or TRBV12-4 and TRBJ2-7, with D perhaps matching TRBD1 or TRBD2 (5 bases each). This CDR3 has 14 residues. Deletions cut 5 bases from V and 3 bases from J, with 14 bases between. This CDR3 is CASSPGPASYEQYF. The CDR3 bases are TGTGCCAGCAGTCCGGGACCAGCAAGCTACGAGCAGTACTTC.

This clonotype has a count of ten or more. This rearrangement joins TRBV7-2 to TRBJ2-1; 9 bases are shared with TRBD2. V shed 2 bases, J shed 10 bases, and the junction held 9 bases outside the gene matches. CDR3 length: 15 amino acids. Germline V gene sequence: CDR1 SGHTA, CDR2 FQGNSA. For the CDR3, the DNA is TGTGCCAGCAGCTTAATTTCTAGCGGGATAAAGGAGCAGTTCTTC. This translates into CASSLISSGIKEQFF.

This clonotype was seen only a few times. The chain uses TRBV6-1 and TRBJ1-1, with 7 positions matching TRBD1. The CDR3 length is 14 residues. Germline V gene sequence: CDR1 MNHNS, CDR2 SASEGT. Losses at the gene ends were 8 bases for V and 1 base for J; bases not matched to a gene: 7. This CDR3 reads CASFTGVANTEAFF. CDR3 nucleotides: TGTGCCAGCTTTACAGGGGTAGCGAACACTGAAGCTTTCTTT.

This sequence joins TRBV2 and TRBJ2-1, with 13 bases lining up with TRBD2. The CDR3 consists of 18 residues. V shed 8 bases, J shed 9 bases, and the junction held 19 bases outside the gene matches. Looked up from germline, CDR1 is SNHLY and CDR2 is FYNNEI. CDR3 amino acids: CASGSYSLLAGGPSEQFF. CDR3 nucleotide sequence: TGTGCCAGCGGAAGCTATTCCTTACTAGCGGGGGGGCCTAGTGAGCAGTTCTTC. The variable domain in full, completed from reference TRBV2 and TRBJ2-1, reads EPEVTQTPSHQVTQMGQEVILRCVPISNHLYFYWYRQILGQKVEFLVSFYNNEISEKSEIFDDQFSVERPDGSNFTLKIRSTKLEDSAMYFCASGSYSLLAGGPSEQFFGPGTRLTVL.

The table lists this clonotype with a few counts. This chain joins TRBV15 and TRBJ2-3, with unresolved D. The germline V gene has CDR1 LNHNV and CDR2 YYDKDF (reference sequence). Trimming removed 6 bases from V and 4 bases from J, with 11 bases in between. The CDR3 runs to 13 residues. CDR3 region: CATRRSGSDTQYF. The CDR3, as DNA: TGTGCCACCAGGCGCTCTGGGTCAGATACGCAGTATTTT. The full variable domain, with the rest looked up from reference TRBV15 and TRBJ2-3, is DAMVIQNPRYQVTQFGKPVTLSCSQTLNHNVMYWYQQKSSQAPKLLFHYYDKDFNNEADTPDNFQSRRPNTSFCFLDIRSPGLGDTAMYLCATRRSGSDTQYFGPGTRLTVL.

This clonotype showed up many times. The chain has TRBV29-1 and TRBJ1-1, with unresolved D. Trimming removed 4 bases at V and 1 base at J, with 10 bases between. The CDR3 is 13 amino acids. Per germline, CDR1 SQVTM and CDR2 ANQGSEA. Here the CDR3 reads CSVVMTSNTEAFF. The CDR3 nucleotides are TGCAGCGTTGTTATGACTTCGAACACTGAAGCTTTCTTT.

This clonotype was seen ten or more times. CDR3 bases: TGTGCCAGCAGTCGACTCGGGACTAGCGTAGATACGCAGTATTTT. Residues: CASSRLGTSVDTQYF. The rearrangement links TRBV6-1 to TRBJ2-3; 10 nucleotides match TRBD2. V shed 5 bases, J shed 5 bases, and the junction held 7 bases outside the gene matches. The CDR3 contains 15 residues. In germline, CDR1 is MNHNS, CDR2 SASEGT.

There are many counts of this clonotype. The chain uses TRBV3-1 and TRBJ1-1; TRBD1 agrees at 7 bases. The CDR3 loop spans 14 amino acids. Germline trimming cut 8 bases from V and 1 base from J; bases unmatched to any gene: 7. Germline CDR1 reads LGHDT; CDR2 reads YNNKEL (reference sequence). The CDR3 region has the DNA TGTGCCAGCCAGGGGGGCCTGGGGAACACTGAAGCTTTCTTT. This codes for CASQGGLGNTEAFF.

The CDR3 DNA sequence: TGCAGTGCGCGTGGGACTAGCGGGGGGGATTTGTATACGCAGTATTTT. It encodes CSARGTSGGDLYTQYF. The chain uses TRBV20-1 and TRBJ2-3; the match to TRBD2 covers 16 bases. CDR1 is DFQATT, CDR2 SNEGSKA, per germline (reference sequence). The CDR3 is 16 residues long. With V trimmed by 6 bases and J by 7 bases, 10 bases remained unmatched.

The V call is TRBV15, the J call TRBJ1-2; tentatively, D is TRBD1 (5 bases). This CDR3 has 14 amino acids. The V and J ends lost 0 bases and 4 bases respectively, with 9 bases between them. Per the germline V gene, CDR1 is LNHNV and CDR2 is YYDKDF (reference sequence). The CDR3 sequence is CATSRESGGYGYTF. The CDR3, as DNA: TGTGCCACCAGCAGAGAGAGCGGGGGCTATGGCTACACCTTC.

The chain joins TRBV4-3 to TRBJ2-2; D gene ambiguous. Germline lookup yields CDR1 LGHNA and CDR2 YSLEER. Between the trimmed V and J ends, which lost 1 base and 2 bases, there was a span of 5 bases. This CDR3 is 14 amino acids long. CDR3 loop: CASSQGPNTGELFF. For the CDR3, the DNA is TGCGCCAGCAGCCAAGGGCCAAACACCGGGGAGCTGTTTTTT.